Listed below are T cell receptor beta chains from one sample, sequenced in a study of regulatory T cells in long-lasting Graves disease. TCRdb ran MiXCR on the multiplex PCR reads and lists one entry per CDR3 protein. This sample yields 560,000 or so distinct CDR3 sequences, of which about 15% are seen a single time; around 12% belongs to the top ten. This same sample was also taken into another study, of T cells in Graves' hyperthyroidism and ophthalmopathy.

Sequences were derived from peripheral blood mononuclear cells (PBMCs), sampled at new diagnosis, from a patient treated with antithyroid drugs. These receptors were taken from a man between 18 and 35 years old with Graves disease. Each CDR3 is given with its conserved first and last residue. Each record gives: V gene, D gene, J gene, clone size, CDR3 protein, CDR3 DNA. D genes are given only for firm matches. Clone size appears in some rows only: once, few, many, or a class for an expanded clone.

v_call: TRBV5-1; d_call: NA; j_call: TRBJ1-2; clone_size: NA; cdr3_aa: CASSSDGTVAGYTF; cdr3_nt: TGCGCCAGCAGCTCGGATGGAACCGTCGCTGGCTACACCTTC
v_call: TRBV28; d_call: TRBD2; j_call: TRBJ2-7; clone_size: NA; cdr3_aa: CASSETQKTSGMVKGRYEQYF; cdr3_nt: TGTGCCAGCAGTGAAACCCAAAAGACTAGCGGGATGGTAAAGGGCCGTTACGAGCAGTACTTC
v_call: TRBV6-4; d_call: TRBD1; j_call: TRBJ1-2; clone_size: NA; cdr3_aa: CASSSGTGVSRGYTF; cdr3_nt: TGTGCCAGCAGTTCCGGGACAGGGGTTAGTCGTGGCTACACCTTC
v_call: TRBV4-1; d_call: TRBD1; j_call: TRBJ1-4; clone_size: NA; cdr3_aa: CASSQEGQGATNEKLFF; cdr3_nt: TGCGCCAGCAGCCAGGAGGGACAGGGGGCAACTAATGAAAAACTGTTTTTT
v_call: TRBV20-1; d_call: NA; j_call: TRBJ2-1; clone_size: many; cdr3_aa: CSAPKTGAQYNEQFF; cdr3_nt: TGCAGTGCACCCAAGACGGGAGCTCAGTACAATGAGCAGTTCTTC
v_call: TRBV11-3; d_call: NA; j_call: TRBJ1-1; clone_size: NA; cdr3_aa: CASSRGPVNTEAFF; cdr3_nt: TGTGCCAGCAGCCGGGGGCCAGTGAACACTGAAGCTTTCTTT
v_call: TRBV19; d_call: NA; j_call: TRBJ1-1; clone_size: NA; cdr3_aa: CASSPLFRNTEAFF; cdr3_nt: TGTGCCAGTAGTCCCCTCTTCCGGAACACTGAAGCTTTCTTT
v_call: TRBV5-1; d_call: NA; j_call: TRBJ1-4; clone_size: NA; cdr3_aa: CASSLGATGEKLFF; cdr3_nt: TGCGCCAGCAGCTTGGGGGCTACGGGCGAAAAACTGTTTTTT
v_call: TRBV2; d_call: NA; j_call: TRBJ2-7; clone_size: many; cdr3_aa: CASSDLQQGTYYEQYF; cdr3_nt: TGTGCCAGCAGTGACCTCCAGCAGGGCACATACTACGAGCAGTACTTC
v_call: TRBV13; d_call: TRBD1; j_call: TRBJ1-2; clone_size: few; cdr3_aa: CASSFEQGTNYGYTF; cdr3_nt: TGTGCCAGCAGCTTCGAACAGGGGACCAACTATGGCTACACCTTC
v_call: TRBV6-9; d_call: NA; j_call: TRBJ1-5; clone_size: NA; cdr3_aa: CASSYSQPAPRHF; cdr3_nt: TGTGCCAGCAGTTACTCCCAGCCGGCGCCCCGGCATTTT
v_call: TRBV19; d_call: TRBD1; j_call: TRBJ1-1; clone_size: NA; cdr3_aa: CASSIGTGHITEAFF; cdr3_nt: TGTGCCAGTAGTATCGGGACAGGTCATATCACTGAAGCTTTCTTT
v_call: TRBV5-1; d_call: NA; j_call: TRBJ2-7; clone_size: NA; cdr3_aa: CASSEEQGWSYKQYF; cdr3_nt: TGCGCCAGCAGCGAGGAACAGGGTTGGTCCTACAAGCAGTACTTC
v_call: TRBV29-1; d_call: TRBD2; j_call: TRBJ2-1; clone_size: many; cdr3_aa: CSVGMGSGVYNEQFF; cdr3_nt: TGCAGCGTTGGAATGGGGAGCGGGGTGTACAATGAGCAGTTCTTC
v_call: TRBV7-9; d_call: NA; j_call: TRBJ2-7; clone_size: NA; cdr3_aa: CASSTTPETGTYEQYF; cdr3_nt: TGTGCCAGCAGTACCACGCCCGAGACCGGTACCTACGAGCAGTACTTC
v_call: TRBV6-9; d_call: TRBD1; j_call: TRBJ1-2; clone_size: many; cdr3_aa: CASSYPRGRDYGYTF; cdr3_nt: TGTGCCAGCAGTTACCCCAGGGGGCGGGACTATGGCTACACCTTC
v_call: TRBV5-1; d_call: TRBD1; j_call: TRBJ1-1; clone_size: NA; cdr3_aa: CASSPGGRGLSSPEAFF; cdr3_nt: TGCGCCAGCAGCCCCGGGGGAAGGGGGCTAAGCAGCCCTGAAGCTTTCTTT
v_call: TRBV28; d_call: NA; j_call: TRBJ2-7; clone_size: many; cdr3_aa: CASSPSMGRGRYEQYF; cdr3_nt: TGTGCCAGCAGTCCCAGCATGGGGCGGGGGCGATACGAGCAGTACTTC
v_call: TRBV15; d_call: TRBD1; j_call: TRBJ1-5; clone_size: NA; cdr3_aa: CATSRDLGQGYQPQHF; cdr3_nt: TGTGCCACCAGCAGAGACCTGGGACAGGGTTATCAGCCCCAGCATTTT
v_call: TRBV28; d_call: NA; j_call: TRBJ2-7; clone_size: NA; cdr3_aa: CASRSQRRPYEQYF; cdr3_nt: TGTGCCAGCAGGTCACAGCGGAGGCCCTACGAGCAGTACTTC
v_call: TRBV12-3/TRBV12-4; d_call: TRBD2; j_call: TRBJ2-1; clone_size: few; cdr3_aa: CASSSPGLAGPESYNEQFF; cdr3_nt: TGTGCCAGCAGTTCTCCGGGACTAGCGGGACCGGAATCCTACAATGAGCAGTTCTTC
v_call: TRBV5-1; d_call: NA; j_call: TRBJ2-5; clone_size: NA; cdr3_aa: CASSLELGLQYF; cdr3_nt: TGCGCCAGCAGCTTGGAACTCGGGCTGCAGTACTTC
v_call: TRBV7-2; d_call: NA; j_call: TRBJ2-3; clone_size: many; cdr3_aa: CASSKTSRDSLTDTQYF; cdr3_nt: TGTGCCAGCAGCAAAACAAGCCGGGACTCCCTCACAGATACGCAGTATTTT
v_call: TRBV20-1; d_call: TRBD2; j_call: TRBJ2-2; clone_size: few; cdr3_aa: CSATSGAGGTGELFF; cdr3_nt: TGCAGTGCTACTAGCGGGGCCGGCGGCACCGGGGAGCTGTTTTTT
v_call: TRBV7-9; d_call: NA; j_call: TRBJ1-1; clone_size: NA; cdr3_aa: CASSLMQGNTEAFF; cdr3_nt: TGTGCCAGCAGCCTGATGCAGGGAAACACTGAAGCTTTCTTT
v_call: TRBV5-1; d_call: TRBD1; j_call: TRBJ2-3; clone_size: NA; cdr3_aa: CASSTGQSFTDTQYF; cdr3_nt: TGCGCCAGCTCTACGGGACAGTCCTTCACAGATACGCAGTATTTT
v_call: TRBV9; d_call: TRBD1; j_call: TRBJ2-7; clone_size: few; cdr3_aa: CASSVGRQGSSYEQYF; cdr3_nt: TGTGCCAGCAGCGTGGGTAGACAGGGGAGCTCCTACGAGCAGTACTTC
v_call: TRBV29-1; d_call: TRBD2; j_call: TRBJ2-2; clone_size: NA; cdr3_aa: CSVRLAENTGELFF; cdr3_nt: TGCAGCGTTCGACTAGCGGAAAACACCGGGGAGCTGTTTTTT
v_call: TRBV29-1; d_call: TRBD1; j_call: TRBJ2-7; clone_size: many; cdr3_aa: CSVRTGPHEQYF; cdr3_nt: TGCAGCGTGCGGACAGGGCCCCACGAGCAGTACTTC
v_call: TRBV6-1; d_call: NA; j_call: TRBJ2-1; clone_size: NA; cdr3_aa: CASSRTFGLSYNEQFF; cdr3_nt: TGTGCCAGCAGCCGAACCTTTGGCCTTTCCTACAATGAGCAGTTCTTC
v_call: TRBV12-3/TRBV12-4; d_call: NA; j_call: TRBJ2-7; clone_size: many; cdr3_aa: CASSFARGAPTEQYF; cdr3_nt: TGTGCCAGCAGTTTTGCGAGGGGCGCACCCACCGAGCAGTACTTC
v_call: TRBV5-4; d_call: NA; j_call: TRBJ2-3; clone_size: NA; cdr3_aa: CASRSRGADTQYF; cdr3_nt: TGTGCCAGCAGGTCAAGGGGGGCAGATACGCAGTATTTT
v_call: TRBV12-3/TRBV12-4; d_call: TRBD1; j_call: TRBJ2-1; clone_size: many; cdr3_aa: CASSFRGTGSNEQFF; cdr3_nt: TGTGCCAGCAGTTTCCGTGGGACAGGGTCCAATGAGCAGTTCTTC
v_call: TRBV20-1; d_call: TRBD2; j_call: TRBJ2-7; clone_size: many; cdr3_aa: CSARDRASGPREQYF; cdr3_nt: TGCAGTGCTAGAGATCGGGCTAGCGGGCCCAGGGAGCAGTACTTC
v_call: TRBV11-1; d_call: NA; j_call: TRBJ2-1; clone_size: many; cdr3_aa: CASSLKEGNEQFF; cdr3_nt: TGTGCCAGCAGCTTAAAGGAAGGTAATGAGCAGTTCTTC
v_call: TRBV11-2; d_call: TRBD1; j_call: TRBJ2-1; clone_size: NA; cdr3_aa: CASSPTGRQGAQGGNEQFF; cdr3_nt: TGTGCCAGCAGCCCAACAGGAAGACAGGGGGCGCAAGGTGGGAATGAGCAGTTCTTC
v_call: TRBV20-1; d_call: NA; j_call: TRBJ2-7; clone_size: many; cdr3_aa: CSDKIGRDLSYEQYF; cdr3_nt: TGCAGTGACAAGATCGGGCGGGACCTCTCCTACGAGCAGTACTTC
v_call: TRBV20-1; d_call: NA; j_call: TRBJ2-7; clone_size: NA; cdr3_aa: CSAREGTTPAEQYF; cdr3_nt: TGCAGTGCTAGAGAGGGGACCACCCCTGCCGAGCAGTACTTC
v_call: TRBV20-1; d_call: TRBD2; j_call: TRBJ2-5; clone_size: NA; cdr3_aa: CSARGVGVAGAQETQYF; cdr3_nt: TGCAGTGCTAGAGGCGTGGGAGTAGCGGGAGCCCAAGAGACCCAGTACTTC
v_call: TRBV3-1; d_call: TRBD2; j_call: TRBJ2-7; clone_size: many; cdr3_aa: CASSRASGSREQYF; cdr3_nt: TGTGCCAGCAGCCGAGCGAGCGGGAGTCGCGAGCAGTACTTC
v_call: TRBV20-1; d_call: NA; j_call: TRBJ1-1; clone_size: many; cdr3_aa: CSARRVTEAFF; cdr3_nt: TGCAGTGCTAGGAGGGTCACTGAAGCTTTCTTT
v_call: TRBV5-1; d_call: NA; j_call: TRBJ1-2; clone_size: few; cdr3_aa: CASSLEGGTYGYTF; cdr3_nt: TGCGCCAGCAGCCTGGAGGGAGGGACCTATGGCTACACCTTC
v_call: TRBV7-3; d_call: TRBD1; j_call: TRBJ2-6; clone_size: NA; cdr3_aa: CATARDSLSGANVLTF; cdr3_nt: TGTGCCACCGCCCGGGACAGTCTCTCTGGGGCCAACGTCCTGACTTTC
v_call: TRBV11-2; d_call: NA; j_call: TRBJ1-1; clone_size: many; cdr3_aa: CASSLVDALVEAFF; cdr3_nt: TGTGCCAGCAGCTTAGTCGACGCGTTGGTTGAAGCTTTCTTT
v_call: TRBV9; d_call: NA; j_call: TRBJ2-1; clone_size: few; cdr3_aa: CASSLPRLGEQFF; cdr3_nt: TGTGCCAGCAGCCTACCCCGGCTAGGCGAGCAGTTCTTC